The 20 T cell receptor beta chains below were found in one sample sequenced in a study of regulatory T cells in long-lasting Graves disease. HTBI primers from iRepertoire and Arm-PCR of CDR3 regions yielded the TCR beta libraries. TCRdb processed the multiplex PCR reads anew with MiXCR; each CDR3 protein has one entry. Counted here are hundreds of thousands of distinct CDR3 sequences, about 13% occurring once; the ten biggest clones make up more than 8.5%. The time point: newly diagnosed GD, antithyroid drugs for less than 3 months. Making the TCR library involved RNA that had been extracted from PBMCs. The same sample was also studied in work on T cells in Graves' hyperthyroidism and ophthalmopathy.

The material was peripheral blood mononuclear cells (PBMCs), obtained at new diagnosis, from a patient treated with antithyroid drugs. The receptor source for this set is a man aged 30-40 years with Graves disease.

This chain joins TRBV19 and TRBJ2-4; D is perhaps TRBD2 (6 bases). This CDR3 contains 14 residues. Trimming cost V 7 bases and J 2 bases, with 12 bases left between them. Per germline, CDR1 LNHDA and CDR2 SQIVND (reference sequence). CDR3 in DNA: TGTGCCAGTATGCCCGGGGGAACCAAAAACATTCAGTACTTC. Protein sequence: CASMPGGTKNIQYF.

This clonotype appeared many times. The chain uses TRBV6-1 and TRBJ2-3, with D hard to call. Trimming stripped 2 bases from V and 1 base from J, with 10 bases between. CDR3 length equals 15 residues. Germline CDR1 MNHNS, CDR2 SASEGT. The CDR3 bases are TGTGCCAGCAGTGAACTAAAGGCAGGCACAGATACGCAGTATTTT. Protein product: CASSELKAGTDTQYF.

This clonotype was seen more than once but under ten times. The CDR3 spells CASSPTKPGSYNEQFF. The CDR3 nucleotides read TGTGCCAGCAGTCCGACTAAGCCGGGGTCCTACAATGAGCAGTTCTTC. The chain employs TRBV7-3 and TRBJ2-1; possibly TRBD2 for D (5 bases). Germline CDR1 SGHTA, CDR2 FQGTGA. The CDR3 totals 16 residues. V was trimmed by 6 bases and J by 1 base, leaving 16 bases between them.

This clonotype has ten or more counts. The J gene is TRBJ1-1, the V gene TRBV11-3; the match to TRBD1 covers 7 bases. With 5 bases clipped from V and 12 bases from J, the junction kept 15 bases outside the gene matches. CDR3 length: 14 amino acids. Germline V gene data show CDR1 as SGHNT and CDR2 as YENEEA. DNA for the CDR3: TGTGCCAGCAGCCAAGGCCTCGGGACAGCAGCTACTTTCTTT. Translation gives CASSQGLGTAATFF.

About this clonotype itself: Its ends do not fully match the called genes, so a read error is possible. The rearrangement uses TRBV6-4 and TRBJ2-4; D might be TRBD2 (6 bases). Looked up from germline, CDR1 is MRHNA and CDR2 is SNTAGT. This CDR3 is built from 15 residues. CDR3 nucleotides: TGTGCCAGCAGTTACTCCTCCGGGAGTGTTGACATTCAGTACTTC. As protein: CASSYSSGSVDIQYF.

Details on this clonotype: At one end, the junction sequence differs from germline, possibly due to a read error. The V call is TRBV18, the J call TRBJ2-7; no clear D gene. Germline CDR1 reads KGHSH; CDR2 reads LQKENI. The CDR3 contains 12 residues. The CDR3 sequence is CVSSPSSYEQYF. CDR3 DNA sequence: TGTGTCAGCTCACCATCTAGCTACGAGCAGTACTTC.

Turning to this clonotype: The junction differs from germline at one of its ends, possibly a read error. The chain has TRBV5-1 and TRBJ2-5; D not certain. CDR1 and CDR2 (germline): SGHRS, YFSETQ. The CDR3 runs to 14 residues. The CDR3 DNA follows: TGTGCCAGCAGCTTGGATCTCTCTGAGGAGACCCAGTACTTC. It codes for CASSLDLSEETQYF.

With respect to this clonotype: A far larger clone is one base from this, pointing to a likely read error. This chain connects TRBV9 to TRBJ1-1, with 11 bases identical to TRBD1. Germline assignment: CDR1 SGDLS and CDR2 YYNGEE. This CDR3 has 14 amino acids. Trimming took 6 bases from V and 1 from J; bases not matched to a gene: 2. CDR3 coding DNA: TGTGCCAGCATGGGGACAGGGGGGAACACTGAAGCTTTCTTT. It specifies CASMGTGGNTEAFF.

This clonotype was observed many times. The chain combines TRBV6-1 with TRBJ2-3; D is perhaps TRBD2 (6 bases). V lost 1 base and J 2 bases, leaving 13 bases between the germline ends. The CDR3 sequence is 16 residues long. CDR1 MNHNS and CDR2 SASEGT come from the germline V gene. In DNA form, the CDR3 reads TGTGCCAGCAGTGAAGAGGTAGGGAGGTACACAGATACGCAGTATTTT. Translated, it gives CASSEEVGRYTDTQYF.

This clonotype occurred many times. The chain has TRBV12-3 or TRBV12-4 and TRBJ2-3, with 8 nucleotides matching TRBD2. V dropped 5 bases and J dropped 4; count of bases not matched to a gene: 11. This CDR3 comprises 16 residues. The CDR3 region is CASSTAGAGVADTQYF. As DNA, the CDR3 is TGTGCCAGCAGTACCGCGGGAGCGGGAGTAGCAGATACGCAGTATTTT.

This clonotype was counted a few times. The chain recombines TRBV20-1 with TRBJ2-3; D unclear. This CDR3 is built from 13 residues. V gave up 5 bases and J gave up 2 bases, with 11 bases separating them. Germline V gene data show CDR1 as DFQATT and CDR2 as SNEGSKA (reference sequence). CDR3 DNA sequence: TGCAGTGCTCCTCGGCTGTACACAGATACGCAGTATTTT. Its translation is CSAPRLYTDTQYF.

This clonotype was detected ten times or more. This chain connects TRBV15 to TRBJ2-5; D remains ambiguous. The CDR3 covers 12 residues. V was clipped by 0 bases and J by 4 bases, with 3 bases between them. Germline values: CDR1 LNHNV, CDR2 YYDKDF (reference sequence). The DNA of the CDR3 is TGTGCCACCAGCAGAGAATCAGAGACCCAGTACTTC. This translates into CATSRESETQYF.

V gene TRBV27 combines with J gene TRBJ2-7, with 9 bases aligning to TRBD1. The CDR3 consists of 14 residues. CDR1 MNHEY and CDR2 SMNVEV come from the germline V gene (reference sequence). Unmatched junction bases numbered 7, after V lost 5 bases and J lost 5 bases. The CDR3: CASSPTGGGDEQYF. The CDR3 nucleotides read TGTGCCAGCAGTCCTACAGGGGGCGGCGACGAGCAGTACTTC.

The J gene is TRBJ1-1, the V gene TRBV20-1; TRBD1 is a possible D gene (6 bases). The CDR3 contains 12 residues. Germline V lookup: CDR1 DFQATT, CDR2 SNEGSKA (reference sequence). V was clipped by 6 bases and J by 6 bases, with 14 bases between them. CDR3 amino acids: CSAAGGRAEAFF. The CDR3 DNA reads as TGCAGTGCCGCTGGGGGCCGTGCTGAAGCTTTCTTT.

This clonotype came up many times. This chain joins TRBV24-1 and TRBJ2-5; 9 nucleotides align to TRBD2. The V and J ends lost 2 bases and 6 bases, in that order; junction bases with no gene match: 12. This CDR3 is built from 17 residues. Germline assignment: CDR1 KGHDR and CDR2 SFDVKD. The CDR3 nucleotides are TGTGCCACCAGTGATTCATCTCGGACTAGCGAGTTGAAGACCCAGTACTTC. It translates to CATSDSSRTSELKTQYF.

This clonotype came up many times. The J gene is TRBJ2-1, the V gene TRBV2; TRBD2 aligns across 10 bases. CDR1 SNHLY and CDR2 FYNNEI come from the germline V gene. CDR3 length: 16 amino acids. V dropped 4 bases and J dropped 8; count of bases not matched to a gene: 11. The CDR3 loop is CASSGTSGPNRDEQFF. For the CDR3, the DNA is TGTGCCAGCAGTGGGACTAGCGGACCAAACCGGGATGAGCAGTTCTTC.

This clonotype was seen at least ten times. The CDR3 here is CASSPRGLNTEAFF. DNA for the CDR3: TGTGCCAGCAGCCCCAGGGGCTTGAACACTGAAGCTTTCTTT. The rearrangement joins TRBV3-1 to TRBJ1-1; D perhaps matches TRBD1 (6 bases). Germline V gene sequence: CDR1 LGHDT, CDR2 YNNKEL (reference sequence). The CDR3 has 14 residues. Trimming cost V 4 bases and J 0 bases, with 9 bases left between them.

This clonotype was seen only a few times. V and J are TRBV5-4 and TRBJ1-2; TRBD1 might be the D (6 bases). Germline CDR1 SGHNT, CDR2 YYREEE (reference sequence). Trimming shortened V by 1 base and J by 8 bases, and 18 bases separated the two germline ends. The CDR3 is 15 amino acids. The DNA for the CDR3 is TGTGCCAGCAGCTTGACGGCAGGGGTATTGAAGGGCTACACCTTC. Its translation is CASSLTAGVLKGYTF.

About this clonotype itself: One base away lies a much larger clone, so this may be a sequencing read error. The rearrangement joins TRBV10-3 to TRBJ2-5; 8 bases are a match to TRBD1. CDR3 length: 14 residues. The germline V gene has CDR1 ENHRY and CDR2 SYGVKD. Losses at the gene ends were 4 bases for V and 5 bases for J; bases not matched to a gene: 6. The CDR3 DNA follows: TGTGCCATCAGTGGACCGACAGGGGTGGAGACCCAGTACTTC. This translates into CAISGPTGVETQYF.

At least ten counts were recorded for this clonotype. The chain recombines TRBV2 with TRBJ2-3, with 9 bases aligning to TRBD2. The V segment lost 7 bases and the J segment 5 bases; nucleotides outside the gene matches: 4. This CDR3 is built from 13 residues. Germline-derived CDR1 and CDR2 are SNHLY and FYNNEI. CDR3 protein: CASMEREVDTQYF. The DNA of the CDR3 is TGTGCCAGCATGGAGCGGGAGGTAGATACGCAGTATTTT.